This entry lists 11 T cell receptor beta chains sequenced from one sample in a study of blood T cell repertoires in COVID-19. The protocol was immunoSEQ multiplex PCR, while the TCRdb copy is restricted to in-frame clones and leaves out a portion. Among 60,000 to 70,000 clones listed, approximately 86% were seen once. Sequencing was carried out using peripheral blood. The receptor set was obtained from a woman at least 80 years old with active COVID-19.

The chain uses TRBV30 and TRBJ2-5, with TRBD2 identical over 7 bases. In germline, CDR1 is GTSNPN, CDR2 SVGIG (reference sequence). The CDR3 contains 17 residues. Germline trimming cut 0 bases from V and 3 bases from J; bases unmatched to any gene: 13. The CDR3 coding sequence is TGTGCCTGGAGTGTACGACGGGCAGTTGGACTAGAAGAGACCCAGTACTTC. Translation gives CAWSVRRAVGLEETQYF.

V gene TRBV14 combines with J gene TRBJ2-3, with 9 bases identical to TRBD2. The CDR3 is 16 residues long. CDR1 and CDR2 from the germline V gene are SGHDN and FVKESK. Trimming cost V 4 bases and J 3 bases; bases outside gene matches: 8. CDR3 sequence (DNA): TGTGCCAGCAGCCGCCGACTAGCGGTAGGGACAGATACGCAGTATTTT. This codes for CASSRRLAVGTDTQYF. The entire variable domain, with the rest obtained from reference TRBV14 and TRBJ2-3, is as follows: EAGVTQFPSHSVIEKGQTVTLRCDPISGHDNLYWYRRVMGKEIKFLLHFVKESKQDESGMPNNRFLAERTGGTYSTLKVQPAELEDSGVYFCASSRRLAVGTDTQYFGPGTRLTVL.

Concerning this clone itself: One end of the junction varies from germline; a read error may be responsible. V and J are TRBV7-7 and TRBJ2-2, with TRBD1 matching 8 bases. Germline CDR1 SSHAT, CDR2 FNYEAQ (reference sequence). CDR3 length: 15 residues. The CDR3 nucleotides read TGTGCTAGCAGCCCCCGGACAGGGTCCACCGGGGAGCTGTTTTTT. Its protein product is CASSPRTGSTGELFF.

This chain connects TRBV27 to TRBJ2-2; D is perhaps TRBD1 (8 bases). Trimming stripped 3 bases from V and 5 bases from J, with 16 bases between. Germline assignment: CDR1 MNHEY and CDR2 SMNVEV (reference sequence). The length of the CDR3 is 16 residues. The CDR3 region is CASSLGGDRLTGELFF. The CDR3 DNA sequence: TGTGCCAGCAGTTTGGGGGGGGACAGGTTGACCGGGGAGCTGTTTTTT.

The rearrangement links TRBV24-1 to TRBJ2-7; D gene unclear. Germline-derived CDR1 and CDR2 are KGHDR and SFDVKD. V lost 2 bases to trimming and J lost 2 bases, with 9 bases between them. The CDR3 spans 14 residues. This CDR3 is CATSDSRRPYEQYF. In DNA form, the CDR3 reads TGTGCCACCAGTGATTCGCGTCGCCCCTACGAGCAGTACTTC.

The chain carries TRBV27 and TRBJ1-3; D is unclear. Germline CDR1 reads MNHEY; CDR2 reads SMNVEV (reference sequence). CDR3 length equals 17 residues. The germline V and J ends were trimmed by 6 bases and 2 bases, with 20 bases remaining between them. The CDR3 region is CASSPDLRQATGNTIYF. CDR3 sequence (DNA): TGTGCCAGCAGCCCCGACCTACGCCAGGCAACTGGAAACACCATATATTTT.

The V call is TRBV7-2, the J call TRBJ2-3, with 11 bases that match TRBD2. The CDR3 sequence is 17 residues long. Trimming at V came to 1 base and at J to 0 bases, leaving 3 bases not matched to a gene. Germline CDR1 is SGHTA and CDR2 is FQGNSA. The CDR3 protein is CASSLGPSGGSTDTQYF. CDR3 in DNA: TGTGCCAGCAGCTTAGGCCCTAGCGGGGGGAGCACAGATACGCAGTATTTT. Full variable domain (outside the CDR3, taken from reference TRBV7-2 and TRBJ2-3): GAGVSQSPSNKVTEKGKDVELRCDPISGHTALYWYRQSLGQGLEFLIYFQGNSAPDKSGLPSDRFSAERTGGSVSTLTIQRTQQEDSAVYLCASSLGPSGGSTDTQYFGPGTRLTVL.

The chain is built from TRBV5-8 and TRBJ2-2; 7 bases fit TRBD1. Per germline, CDR1 SGHTS and CDR2 YDEGEE. Trimming removed 4 bases from V and 4 bases from J; junction bases left unmatched: 13. CDR3 length: 17 amino acids. CDR3 amino acids: CASSPHGTVYGTGELFF. DNA for the CDR3: TGTGCCAGCAGCCCACACGGGACAGTATATGGCACCGGGGAGCTGTTTTTT.

The gene calls are TRBV7-8 and TRBJ1-2; 9 bases are shared with TRBD1. Trimming removed 2 bases from V and 3 bases from J; junction bases left unmatched: 7. CDR1 SGHVS and CDR2 FQNEAQ come from the germline V gene. This CDR3 comprises 16 residues. The CDR3 reads CASSLTAGQGYYGYTF. CDR3 nucleotides: TGTGCCAGCAGCTTAACCGCGGGACAGGGTTACTATGGCTACACCTTC.

This clone was seen just once. The rearrangement links TRBV25-1 to TRBJ2-4; TRBD2 matches at 8 bases. V lost 5 bases, J lost 3 bases, and 15 bases stayed unmatched. This CDR3 has 18 residues. Germline CDR1 MGHDK, CDR2 SYGVNS. The CDR3 protein is CASSFGPGAGEDKNIQYF. In DNA form, the CDR3 reads TGTGCCAGCAGTTTCGGTCCAGGAGCGGGGGAGGACAAAAACATTCAGTACTTC.

V is TRBV7-2 and J is TRBJ2-2, with 9 nucleotides matching TRBD1. This CDR3 region has 17 residues. The V segment lost 3 bases and the J segment 4 bases; nucleotides outside the gene matches: 9. Germline lookup yields CDR1 SGHTA and CDR2 FQGNSA. The CDR3, as DNA: TGTGCCAGCAGCTTTCAGCCGGGACAGGGATCCACCGGGGAGCTGTTTTTT. This encodes CASSFQPGQGSTGELFF.